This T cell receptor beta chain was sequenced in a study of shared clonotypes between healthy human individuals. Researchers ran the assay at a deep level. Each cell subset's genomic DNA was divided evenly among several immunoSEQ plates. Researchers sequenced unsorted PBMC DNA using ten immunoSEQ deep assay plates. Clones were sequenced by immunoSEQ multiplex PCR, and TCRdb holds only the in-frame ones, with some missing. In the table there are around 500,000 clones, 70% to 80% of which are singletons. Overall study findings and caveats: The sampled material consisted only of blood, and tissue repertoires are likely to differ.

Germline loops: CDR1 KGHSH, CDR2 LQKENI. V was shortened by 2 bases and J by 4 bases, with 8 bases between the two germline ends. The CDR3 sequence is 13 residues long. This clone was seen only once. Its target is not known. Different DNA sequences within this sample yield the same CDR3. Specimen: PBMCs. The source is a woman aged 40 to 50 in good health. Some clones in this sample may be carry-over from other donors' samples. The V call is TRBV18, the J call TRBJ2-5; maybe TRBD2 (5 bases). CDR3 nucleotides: TGTGCCAGCTCACCAGCGGGTGCAGAGACCCAGTACTTC. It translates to CASSPAGAETQYF.